Following are 6 T cell receptor beta chains from one sample sequenced in a study of T cell clonotyping in hematopoietic cell transplantation. TCRdb's table, derived via immunoSEQ multiplex PCR, lists solely in-frame clones and lacks some. The sample consists of fewer than 80,000 clones, around 94% of them appearing once. Sequenced sample: peripheral blood mononuclear cells. Receptor source: a man over 45 in good health. Some clones in this sample may be carry-over from other donors' samples.

The rearrangement links TRBV28 to TRBJ1-1; TRBD1 is a possible D gene (6 bases). V was cut by 3 bases and J by 1 base, with 9 bases left in between. This CDR3 has 14 amino acids. Germline assignment: CDR1 MDHEN and CDR2 SYDVKM. The CDR3 nucleotides read TGTGCCAGCAGTTTGACAGGCTCGAACACTGAAGCTTTCTTT. Translated: CASSLTGSNTEAFF.

The chain links TRBV6-6 to TRBJ2-3; 10 nucleotides match TRBD2. The germline CDR1 and CDR2 sequences are MNHNY and SVGAGI (reference sequence). This CDR3 contains 15 residues. The trim removed 5 bases at V and 8 bases at J, leaving 10 bases unmatched. In nucleotides, the CDR3 is TGTGCCAGCAGTCACGGGGGGATAGCGGGGGGTACGCAGTATTTT. This encodes CASSHGGIAGGTQYF.

This clone is large. The genes are TRBV7-9 and TRBJ1-6, with no clear D. Germline lookup yields CDR1 SEHNR and CDR2 FQNEAQ (reference sequence). V gave up 0 bases and J gave up 1 base, with 16 bases separating them. The CDR3 sequence is 19 residues long. Written as DNA, the CDR3 is TGTGCCAGCAGCTTAGCAAGTCAGGTATCATTGTCCTATAATTCACCCCTCCACTTT. This codes for CASSLASQVSLSYNSPLHF.

The chain couples TRBV7-2 to TRBJ2-3; perhaps D is TRBD1 or TRBD2 (5 bases each). The CDR3 extends over 14 amino acids. Trimming left V 3 bases short and J 2 bases short, with 9 bases between. Germline CDR1 and CDR2: SGHTA and FQGNSA. The CDR3 DNA reads TGTGCCAGCAGCTTCAGGGAGAACACAGATACGCAGTATTTT. This gives the protein CASSFRENTDTQYF.

The CDR3 DNA follows: TGTGCCAGTAGTTTCGTGGCGTCCACCTCCTACGAGCAGTACTTC. This sequence encodes CASSFVASTSYEQYF. The gene calls are TRBV19 and TRBJ2-7; D not resolved. Trimming shortened V by 5 bases and J by 0 bases, and 14 bases separated the two germline ends. The germline CDR1 and CDR2 sequences are LNHDA and SQIVND (reference sequence). The CDR3 extends over 15 amino acids.

The rearrangement links TRBV6-1 to TRBJ2-7; D remains unclear. Trimming cost V 5 bases and J 6 bases, with 11 bases left between them. CDR1 MNHNS and CDR2 SASEGT come from the germline V gene. This CDR3 region has 12 residues. The chain's CDR3 is CASSRQLLEQYF. The CDR3 DNA reads TGTGCCAGCAGTAGGCAGCTGCTCGAGCAGTACTTC.